The 3 T cell receptor beta chains below were found in one sample sequenced in a study of cytomegalovirus exposure and HLA in healthy donors. 13 Jbeta primers and 60 Vbeta primers were used for the PCR. Produced via immunoSEQ multiplex PCR; TCRdb's table is partial and in-frame only. The table has some 170,000 clones, about two thirds seen once. Sample: PBMCs. All receptors derive from a woman in her thirties in good health and CMV-seronegative.

The rearrangement links TRBV2 to TRBJ2-7; the D is unclear. V was cut by 1 base and J by 2 bases, with 6 bases left in between. Germline-derived CDR1 and CDR2 are SNHLY and FYNNEI. This CDR3 spans 13 amino acids. CDR3 protein: CASSEGGTYEQYF. The CDR3 coding sequence is TGTGCCAGCAGTGAAGGCGGTACCTACGAGCAGTACTTC.

The chain has TRBV4-1 and TRBJ2-3, with D possibly matching TRBD1 (5 bases). V lost 0 bases and J lost 9, with 13 bases in between. The CDR3 length is 14 residues. CDR1 and CDR2 from the germline V gene are MGHRA and YSYEKL. The CDR3 DNA reads as TGCGCCAGCAGCCAAGATACGGCAGGGTGGACGCAGTATTTT. As protein: CASSQDTAGWTQYF.

CDR3 sequence reads: CASSQERRDTQYF. The CDR3 DNA sequence: TGCGCCAGCAGCCAAGAGCGTCGGGATACGCAGTATTTT. The chain employs TRBV4-3 and TRBJ2-3; no clear D gene. With 0 bases removed from V and 6 bases from J, the gap between germline ends came to 7 bases. The CDR3 is 13 residues long. Germline-derived CDR1 and CDR2 are LGHNA and YSLEER.